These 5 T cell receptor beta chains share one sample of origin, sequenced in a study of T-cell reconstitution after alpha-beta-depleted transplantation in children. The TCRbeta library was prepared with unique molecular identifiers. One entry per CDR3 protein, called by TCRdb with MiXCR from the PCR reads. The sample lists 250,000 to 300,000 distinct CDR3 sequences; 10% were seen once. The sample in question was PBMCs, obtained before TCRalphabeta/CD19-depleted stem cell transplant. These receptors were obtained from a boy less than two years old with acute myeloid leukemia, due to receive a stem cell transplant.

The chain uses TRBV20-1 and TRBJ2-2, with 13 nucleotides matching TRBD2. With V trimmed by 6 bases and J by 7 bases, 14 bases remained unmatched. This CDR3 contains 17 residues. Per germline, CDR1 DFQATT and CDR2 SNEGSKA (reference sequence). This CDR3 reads CSAYKLAGGPVDGELFF. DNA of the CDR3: TGCAGTGCGTACAAACTAGCGGGAGGGCCAGTTGACGGGGAGCTGTTTTTT.

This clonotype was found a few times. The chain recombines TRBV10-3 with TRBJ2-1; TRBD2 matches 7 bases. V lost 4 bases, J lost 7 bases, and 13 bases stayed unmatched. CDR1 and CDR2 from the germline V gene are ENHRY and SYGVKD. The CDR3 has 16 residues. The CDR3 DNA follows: TGTGCCATCAGTGGCTTTGGGGAGCGGGGAGGGAATGAGCAGTTCTTC. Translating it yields CAISGFGERGGNEQFF.

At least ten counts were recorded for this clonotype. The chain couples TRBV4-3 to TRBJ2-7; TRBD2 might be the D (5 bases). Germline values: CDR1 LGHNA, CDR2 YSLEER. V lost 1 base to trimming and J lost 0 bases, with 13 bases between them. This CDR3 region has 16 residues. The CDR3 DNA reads TGCGCCAGCAGCCAAGCTAGCAGGTCGAGCTCCTACGAGCAGTACTTC. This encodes CASSQASRSSSYEQYF.

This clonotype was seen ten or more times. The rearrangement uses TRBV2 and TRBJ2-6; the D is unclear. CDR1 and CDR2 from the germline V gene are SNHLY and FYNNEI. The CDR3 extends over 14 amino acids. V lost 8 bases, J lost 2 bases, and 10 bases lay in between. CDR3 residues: CASLTRTGANVLTF. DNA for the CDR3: TGTGCCAGCTTGACCCGAACTGGGGCCAACGTCCTGACTTTC.

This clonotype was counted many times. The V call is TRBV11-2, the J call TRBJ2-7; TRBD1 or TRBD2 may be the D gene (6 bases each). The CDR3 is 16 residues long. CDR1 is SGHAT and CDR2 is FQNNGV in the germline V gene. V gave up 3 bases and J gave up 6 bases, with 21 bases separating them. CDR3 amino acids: CASSFVGGSLRGEQYF. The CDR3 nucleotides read TGTGCCAGCAGCTTTGTCGGGGGCTCCTTACGAGGCGAGCAGTACTTC.